This T cell receptor (beta chain) was found in a study of early T cells in non-severe SARS-CoV-2 infection. On the study more broadly: Investigators sequenced bulk RNA drawn from unsorted whole blood, and chains remained unpaired.

Findings and limits, study-wide: CD4 and private specificities were missed by VDJdb matching, which favored anti-spike CD8 responses.

Unique molecular identifiers tagged individual cDNA molecules. MiXCR was run by TCRdb on the 5' RACE reads, yielding one entry per CDR3 protein. The sample contains 50,000 to 60,000 distinct CDR3 sequences, approximately 10% of which appear only once. The germline V and J ends were trimmed by 6 bases and 5 bases, with 11 bases remaining between them. The CDR3 length is 12 residues. Germline values: CDR1 DFQATT, CDR2 SNEGSKA (reference sequence). In its sample, this clonotype was seen a few times. Its antigen is not identified. The V call is TRBV20-1, the J call TRBJ1-5; tentatively, D is TRBD1 (5 bases). This sequence originates from an adult who was a healthcare worker with PCR-confirmed SARS-CoV-2 infection or an uninfected control (not recorded which). Sequencing used whole blood. The CDR3 coding sequence is TGCAGTGCGGGGACCTTTTATCAGCCCCAGCATTTT. Translating it yields CSAGTFYQPQHF.